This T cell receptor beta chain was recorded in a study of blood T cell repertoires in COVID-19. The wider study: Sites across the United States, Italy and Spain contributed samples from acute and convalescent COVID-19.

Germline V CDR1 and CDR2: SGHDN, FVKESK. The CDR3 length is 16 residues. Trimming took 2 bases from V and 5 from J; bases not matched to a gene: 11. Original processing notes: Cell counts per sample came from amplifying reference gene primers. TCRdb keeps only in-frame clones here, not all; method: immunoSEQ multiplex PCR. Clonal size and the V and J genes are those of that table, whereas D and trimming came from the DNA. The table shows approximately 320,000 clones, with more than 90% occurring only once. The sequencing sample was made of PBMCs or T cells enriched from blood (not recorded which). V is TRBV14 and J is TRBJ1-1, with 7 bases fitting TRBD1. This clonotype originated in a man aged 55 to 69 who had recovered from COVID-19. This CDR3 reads CASSQMARGQATEAFF. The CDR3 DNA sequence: TGTGCCAGCAGCCAAATGGCGCGCGGACAGGCGACTGAAGCTTTCTTT.